This T cell receptor beta chain was found in a study of siplizumab effects on memory and regulatory T cells. Concerning this clone itself: Its specificity is not known.

Study-wide findings and caveats: Under siplizumab, alloreactive sequences traced to unstimulated CD4+ memory cells were significantly reduced. A mean of roughly 70% of mappable alloreactive CD4+ clones were Treg-derived with siplizumab, compared with roughly 25% in controls.

Assay: immunoSEQ multiplex PCR; the TCRdb copy retains only in-frame clones and omits some. This table has over 100,000 clones, 93% appearing once. V lost 5 bases and J 5 bases, leaving 4 bases between the germline ends. This CDR3 has 10 amino acids. In germline, CDR1 is GTSNPN, CDR2 SVGIG (reference sequence). This chain links TRBV30 with TRBJ2-1; no clear D gene. This receptor was taken from a human donor in good health. Sequences were obtained from Tregs sorted from blood. The CDR3 reads CAWENNEQFF. DNA of the CDR3: TGTGCCTGGGAAAACAATGAGCAGTTCTTC.